These T cell receptor beta chains were read from a single sample in a study of cytomegalovirus exposure and HLA in healthy donors. Clones were sequenced by immunoSEQ multiplex PCR, and TCRdb holds only the in-frame ones, with some missing. The sample has over 100,000 clones, and its top ten clones hold 1.5% to 2%. Material: PBMCs. These receptors all stem from a woman in her 40s in good health and CMV-seropositive. Both conserved end residues are part of each CDR3. Each record gives: CDR3 protein, CDR3 DNA, V gene, D gene, J gene. D genes are given only for firm matches.

cdr3_aa: CASSETPRAGAPYF; cdr3_nt: TGTGCCAGCAGTGAAACGCCAAGGGCGGGAGCCCCGTACTTC; v_call: TRBV2; d_call: TRBD2; j_call: TRBJ2-7
cdr3_aa: CASSLNRVTRQETQYF; cdr3_nt: TGTGCCAGCAGCCTAAATCGGGTGACTAGACAAGAGACCCAGTACTTC; v_call: TRBV11-2; d_call: -; j_call: TRBJ2-5
cdr3_aa: CASSERQGASTDTQYF; cdr3_nt: TGTGCCAGCAGTGAACGGCAGGGGGCAAGCACAGATACGCAGTATTTT; v_call: TRBV6-1; d_call: TRBD1; j_call: TRBJ2-3
cdr3_aa: CASSGQGRLRAFF; cdr3_nt: TGTGCCAGTAGCGGACAGGGGCGGTTGCGAGCTTTCTTT; v_call: TRBV19; d_call: TRBD1; j_call: TRBJ1-1
cdr3_aa: CASSPARGGFNTGELFF; cdr3_nt: TGTGCCAGCAGCCCTGCCCGAGGGGGATTCAATACCGGGGAGCTGTTTTTT; v_call: TRBV5-4; d_call: -; j_call: TRBJ2-2
cdr3_aa: CAWSDSRYTEAFF; cdr3_nt: TGTGCCTGGAGTGATTCTAGGTACACTGAAGCTTTCTTT; v_call: TRBV30; d_call: -; j_call: TRBJ1-1
cdr3_aa: CASSVPGHQIEQYF; cdr3_nt: TGTGCCAGCAGCGTGCCGGGACACCAAATCGAGCAGTACTTC; v_call: TRBV7-9; d_call: -; j_call: TRBJ2-7
cdr3_aa: CASSDRGRGTEAFF; cdr3_nt: TGTGCCAGCAGTGACAGGGGGAGAGGCACTGAAGCTTTCTTT; v_call: TRBV25-1; d_call: TRBD1; j_call: TRBJ1-1
cdr3_aa: CASSAGPSRDNSPLHF; cdr3_nt: TGTGCCAGCAGCGCAGGGCCGTCTAGGGATAATTCACCCCTCCACTTT; v_call: TRBV5-4; d_call: -; j_call: TRBJ1-6
cdr3_aa: CASSQGVGRGEKLFF; cdr3_nt: TGTGCCAGCAGCCAAGGAGTAGGGAGAGGGGAAAAACTGTTTTTT; v_call: TRBV14; d_call: -; j_call: TRBJ1-4
cdr3_aa: CASSLGSGRAGEQYF; cdr3_nt: TGTGCCAGCAGCTTAGGGTCTGGACGTGCGGGGGAGCAGTACTTC; v_call: TRBV7-9; d_call: -; j_call: TRBJ2-7
cdr3_aa: CALGQGTGELFF; cdr3_nt: TGTGCCCTCGGGCAGGGAACAGGGGAGCTGTTTTTT; v_call: TRBV6-5; d_call: -; j_call: TRBJ2-2
cdr3_aa: CASTRVPGMLFF; cdr3_nt: TGTGCCAGCACCCGAGTCCCGGGGATGCTGTTTTTT; v_call: TRBV28; d_call: -; j_call: TRBJ1-4
cdr3_aa: CASSTSAGVTDTQYF; cdr3_nt: TGTGCCAGTAGTACCTCGGCGGGAGTAACAGATACGCAGTATTTT; v_call: TRBV19; d_call: TRBD2; j_call: TRBJ2-3
cdr3_aa: CASRQGFSNQPQHF; cdr3_nt: TGTGCCAGCCGACAGGGCTTTAGCAATCAGCCCCAGCATTTT; v_call: TRBV28; d_call: TRBD1; j_call: TRBJ1-5
cdr3_aa: CASTPGLAGENEQFF; cdr3_nt: TGTGCCAGCACCCCTGGACTAGCGGGAGAGAATGAGCAGTTCTTC; v_call: TRBV27; d_call: TRBD2; j_call: TRBJ2-1
cdr3_aa: CASSLSATKPTDTQYF; cdr3_nt: TGTGCCAGCAGTTTATCGGCGACTAAACCCACCGATACGCAGTATTTT; v_call: TRBV27; d_call: -; j_call: TRBJ2-3
cdr3_aa: CASSQSLTAGGPYNEQFF; cdr3_nt: TGCGCCAGCAGCCAATCTCTCACAGCGGGAGGTCCCTACAATGAGCAGTTCTTC; v_call: TRBV4-3; d_call: TRBD2; j_call: TRBJ2-1
cdr3_aa: CASGSGSGTGELFF; cdr3_nt: TGTGCCAGCGGGAGCGGGAGCGGTACCGGGGAGCTGTTTTTT; v_call: TRBV27; d_call: TRBD2; j_call: TRBJ2-2
cdr3_aa: CSVGHSLASGEQFF; cdr3_nt: TGCAGCGTTGGACACTCCCTAGCGTCTGGGGAGCAGTTCTTC; v_call: TRBV29-1; d_call: -; j_call: TRBJ2-1
cdr3_aa: CAWSKLAGGDTQYF; cdr3_nt: TGTGCCTGGAGTAAACTAGCGGGAGGAGATACGCAGTATTTT; v_call: TRBV30; d_call: TRBD2; j_call: TRBJ2-3
cdr3_aa: CASSFAPSYEQYF; cdr3_nt: TGCGCCAGCAGCTTTGCCCCGAGCTACGAGCAGTACTTC; v_call: TRBV5-1; d_call: -; j_call: TRBJ2-7
cdr3_aa: CASSHRGQGAYEQYF; cdr3_nt: TGTGCCAGCAGCCATCGAGGACAGGGGGCATACGAGCAGTACTTC; v_call: TRBV4-2; d_call: TRBD1; j_call: TRBJ2-7
cdr3_aa: CASSSGQHSGNTIYF; cdr3_nt: TGCGCCAGCAGCTCTGGACAGCACTCGGGAAACACCATATATTTT; v_call: TRBV5-1; d_call: -; j_call: TRBJ1-3
cdr3_aa: CASSQDRTGSNEKLFF; cdr3_nt: TGTGCCAGCAGCCAAGACAGGACAGGGTCTAATGAAAAACTGTTTTTT; v_call: TRBV4-2; d_call: TRBD1; j_call: TRBJ1-4
cdr3_aa: CASSRDRAANEKLFF; cdr3_nt: TGTGCCAGCAGCCGAGACAGGGCGGCTAATGAAAAACTGTTTTTT; v_call: TRBV7-9; d_call: TRBD1; j_call: TRBJ1-4
cdr3_aa: CSVQQANQPQHF; cdr3_nt: TGCAGCGTTCAGCAGGCCAATCAGCCCCAGCATTTT; v_call: TRBV29-1; d_call: -; j_call: TRBJ1-5
cdr3_aa: CASSTAGGPAGELFF; cdr3_nt: TGTGCCAGCAGTACAGCGGGAGGGCCAGCCGGGGAGCTGTTTTTT; v_call: TRBV6-4; d_call: TRBD2; j_call: TRBJ2-2
cdr3_aa: CASSYQGHTEAFF; cdr3_nt: TGCGCCAGCAGTTACCAGGGTCACACTGAAGCTTTCTTT; v_call: TRBV5-1; d_call: -; j_call: TRBJ1-1
cdr3_aa: CASSLGTSQETQYF; cdr3_nt: TGCGCCAGCAGCTTGGGGACTAGCCAAGAGACCCAGTACTTC; v_call: TRBV5-1; d_call: TRBD2; j_call: TRBJ2-5
cdr3_aa: CSARESETQYF; cdr3_nt: TGCAGTGCTAGAGAATCGGAGACCCAGTACTTC; v_call: TRBV20-1; d_call: -; j_call: TRBJ2-5
cdr3_aa: CASSSGQAPSEQYF; cdr3_nt: TGTGCCAGCAGTTCCGGACAGGCCCCGTCCGAGCAGTACTTC; v_call: TRBV2; d_call: TRBD1; j_call: TRBJ2-7
cdr3_aa: CASSFRSGYEQYF; cdr3_nt: TGTGCCAGCAGCTTCCGTAGCGGATACGAGCAGTACTTC; v_call: TRBV7-6; d_call: -; j_call: TRBJ2-7
cdr3_aa: CASSLGGGSGDEQFF; cdr3_nt: TGCGCCAGCAGCTTGGGGGGAGGTAGCGGGGATGAGCAGTTCTTC; v_call: TRBV5-1; d_call: TRBD2; j_call: TRBJ2-1
cdr3_aa: CASSPGSYEQYF; cdr3_nt: TGTGCCAGCAGTCCGGGCTCCTACGAGCAGTACTTC; v_call: TRBV25-1; d_call: -; j_call: TRBJ2-7
cdr3_aa: CASSSGRRNTGELFF; cdr3_nt: TGTGCCAGTAGTAGCGGGAGGCGGAACACCGGGGAGCTGTTTTTT; v_call: TRBV19; d_call: TRBD2; j_call: TRBJ2-2
cdr3_aa: CASSITETGTGSYEQYF; cdr3_nt: TGTGCCAGCAGTATAACTGAGACCGGGACAGGTTCGTACGAGCAGTACTTC; v_call: TRBV28; d_call: TRBD1; j_call: TRBJ2-7
cdr3_aa: CASSGGLAGIGAGELFF; cdr3_nt: TGTGCCAGCAGCGGAGGACTAGCGGGAATTGGTGCCGGGGAGCTGTTTTTT; v_call: TRBV5-6; d_call: TRBD2; j_call: TRBJ2-2
cdr3_aa: CASSKLDSPGPNYGYTF; cdr3_nt: TGTGCCAGCAGCAAATTAGACAGCCCCGGACCTAACTATGGCTACACCTTC; v_call: TRBV21-1; d_call: -; j_call: TRBJ1-2
cdr3_aa: CASSLQRVSYNEQFF; cdr3_nt: TGTGCCAGCAGCTTACAGCGGGTCTCCTACAATGAGCAGTTCTTC; v_call: TRBV5-4; d_call: -; j_call: TRBJ2-1